This is a list of T cell receptor beta chains from one sample in a study of regulatory T cells in long-lasting Graves disease. TCRdb itself ran the multiplex PCR reads through MiXCR, one entry per CDR3 protein. Altogether roughly 430,000 distinct CDR3 sequences are present, 21% being singletons, with the ten largest covering roughly 13%. This sample comprised peripheral blood mononuclear cells (PBMCs), obtained when the disease was refractory, from a patient treated with antithyroid drugs. Receptor source: a female donor with Graves disease. Both conserved end residues are part of each CDR3. A D gene is named only where the DNA matches it firmly. Where a row states a size, it is once, few, many or the class of an expanded clone; other rows omit it.

v_gene	d_gene	j_gene	abundance	CDR3nt	CDR3aa
TRBV5-1	TRBD2	TRBJ2-5	.	TGCGCCAGCAGCCTAGGGACTAGCGCCAACCAAGAGACCCAGTACTTC	CASSLGTSANQETQYF
TRBV2	.	TRBJ2-7	many	TGTGCCAGCAGGGCTAGGGACCTGAAGGGATACGAGCAGTACTTC	CASRARDLKGYEQYF
TRBV20-1	TRBD1	TRBJ2-3	.	TGCAGTGCTAGTAGAGACAGGGGGATTCCAGATACGCAGTATTTT	CSASRDRGIPDTQYF
TRBV12-3/TRBV12-4	.	TRBJ1-4	many	TGTGCCAGCAGTTTAGCAGGGTTTGCAGAAGAAAAACTGTTTTTT	CASSLAGFAEEKLFF
TRBV3-1	.	TRBJ1-4	many	TGTGCCAGCAGCCCCCGAATAATTTTAAATGAAAAACTGTTTTTT	CASSPRIILNEKLFF
TRBV15	.	TRBJ2-2	.	TGTGCCACCAGCAGAGCGGACAGGGAAGGGAGGGCCGGGGAGCTGTTTTTT	CATSRADREGRAGELFF
TRBV5-1	.	TRBJ1-1	.	TGTGCCAGCAGCTTAGTAAGACAGGTGGTGAACACTGAAGCTTTCTTT	CASSLVRQVVNTEAFF
TRBV11-2	.	TRBJ2-7	.	TGTGCCAGCAGCGGGACGGGACCCTACGAGCAGCACTTC	CASSGTGPYEQHF
TRBV20-1	TRBD2	TRBJ2-3	.	TGCAGTGCTAGGATACAGCGGGAGGGTCCCACGTCGGCGCAGTATTTT	CSARIQREGPTSAQYF
TRBV30	.	TRBJ1-2	.	TGTGCCTGGACCCCTGGACGGAACTATGGCTACACCTTC	CAWTPGRNYGYTF
TRBV24-1	.	TRBJ2-3	.	TGTGCCACCGGATGGGAGGGCACAGATACGCAGTATTTT	CATGWEGTDTQYF
TRBV20-1	.	TRBJ2-5	many	TGCAGTGGGGACGGGAGAGAGGAGGTAGAGACCCAGTACTTC	CSGDGREEVETQYF
TRBV25-1	TRBD1	TRBJ1-1	.	TGTGCCAGCAGTGAAGAGTATAGGGGGCCTAGGGGCACTGAAGCTTTCTTT	CASSEEYRGPRGTEAFF
TRBV19	.	TRBJ2-2	.	TGTGCCAGTAGTATAGATGTCGCGGGAAGAACCGGGGAGCTGTTTTTT	CASSIDVAGRTGELFF
TRBV2	.	TRBJ1-1	many	TGTGCCCAGAGGTCGGACTCTGAAGCTTTCTTT	CAQRSDSEAFF
TRBV7-2	.	TRBJ1-5	.	TGTGCCAGCAGCCCACAGGGTGGGGGGGGGTTCAATCAGCCCCAGCATTTT	CASSPQGGGGFNQPQHF
TRBV12-3/TRBV12-4	.	TRBJ2-2	few	TGTGCCAGCGTCCCGGGTCGTGGCACCGGGGAGCTGTTTTTT	CASVPGRGTGELFF
TRBV2	TRBD1	TRBJ2-3	.	TGTGCCAGCGTCGGGACAGGGCGGACAGATACGCAGTATTTT	CASVGTGRTDTQYF
TRBV7-9	.	TRBJ2-7	few	TGTGCCAGCAGCTTAGGTGGTGACCCTACACTAACCTACGAGCAGTACTTC	CASSLGGDPTLTYEQYF
TRBV28	.	TRBJ2-7	many	TGTGCCAGCAGTCCCGAGGGCTACGAGCAGTACTTC	CASSPEGYEQYF
TRBV7-2	TRBD1	TRBJ2-4	many	TGTGCCAGCAGCCCTACAGGGGTTAGGGGACAGATTCAGTACTTC	CASSPTGVRGQIQYF
TRBV20-1	TRBD2	TRBJ2-7	many	TGCAGCTCCACCCTGGGGAGGGCTAGCTACGAGCAGTACTTC	CSSTLGRASYEQYF
TRBV27	.	TRBJ2-3	.	TGTGCCAGCAGTTTCTACCGGAGCACAGATACGCAGTATTTT	CASSFYRSTDTQYF
TRBV13	TRBD2	TRBJ2-7	few	TGTGCCAGCAGCTCACTGACTAGCGGGAGTCACGAGCAGTACTTC	CASSSLTSGSHEQYF
TRBV11-3	.	TRBJ2-1	.	TGTGCCAGCAGCTTAGATGATTGGAGTGAGCAGTTCTTC	CASSLDDWSEQFF
TRBV20-1	.	TRBJ1-2	many	TGCAGTGCTTCCCCTGACAGCACCTATGGCTACACCTTC	CSASPDSTYGYTF
TRBV20-1	.	TRBJ1-4	.	TGCAGTGCTGCCCGGGGAATATTGGATGAAAAACTGTTTTTT	CSAARGILDEKLFF
TRBV6-5	.	TRBJ1-1	many	TGTGCCAGCAGTTCCCTCATTCAAGCGGACGGCAGGAACACTGAAGCTTTCTTT	CASSSLIQADGRNTEAFF
TRBV28	.	TRBJ2-1	.	TGTGCCAGCAGTTTAGTGCTCGCCCATGGTGAGCAGTTCTTC	CASSLVLAHGEQFF
TRBV6-5	.	TRBJ2-7	.	TGTGCCAGCAGTTATGGGGAATTTTCCTACGAGCAGTACTTC	CASSYGEFSYEQYF
TRBV12-3/TRBV12-4	.	TRBJ1-3	few	TGTGCCAGCAGTTTTTGGACTACTGGAAACACCATATATTTT	CASSFWTTGNTIYF
TRBV7-8	.	TRBJ1-1	many	TGTGCCAGCAGGGCAGGGCCGAACACTGAAGCTTTCTTT	CASRAGPNTEAFF
TRBV9	.	TRBJ2-5	.	TGTGCCAGCAGCGATGGGGTGGAAGAGACCCAGTACTTC	CASSDGVEETQYF
TRBV20-1	.	TRBJ2-5	many	TGCAGTGCCCGGAGCGGGGAGACCCAGTACTTC	CSARSGETQYF
TRBV18	.	TRBJ2-5	many	TGTGCCAGCTCACCACCCGTCCTAGAGACCCAGTACTTC	CASSPPVLETQYF
TRBV3-1	TRBD2	TRBJ2-1	many	TGTGCCAGCAGCCACGGAGGCGGGAGATTGGACAATGAGCAGTTCTTC	CASSHGGGRLDNEQFF